The clone carrying this T cell receptor beta chain was detected only once. The sample originates from a study of cytomegalovirus exposure and HLA in healthy donors. PCR primers comprised 60 Vbeta and 13 Jbeta primers. Sequencing used immunoSEQ multiplex PCR; TCRdb keeps in-frame clones, though not all of them. The sample records about 160,000 clones, 80% being singletons. V was clipped by 0 bases and J by 0 bases, with 10 bases between them. Germline V lookup: CDR1 LGHNA, CDR2 YSLEER. This CDR3 has 16 residues. The chain joins TRBV4-3 to TRBJ2-3, with D maybe TRBD1 (5 bases). The sequencing sample was made of PBMCs. The receptor's source is a man under 40 in good health and CMV-seronegative. DNA for the CDR3: TGCGCCAGCAGCCAAGACAAGGGGTATAGCACAGATACGCAGTATTTT. It specifies CASSQDKGYSTDTQYF.